Given below is one T cell receptor beta chain in context. These data come from a study of blood T cell repertoires in COVID-19. Study summary: Material from acute and convalescent COVID-19 was sourced from the United States, Italy and Spain. Nucleic acid was either cDNA or gDNA, and it came from T cells, B-cell-depleted T cells, or PBMCs.

Authors' analysis steps: Reference gene primer amplification in the assay estimated nucleated cell counts. This table comes from immunoSEQ multiplex PCR, and its TCRdb copy is limited to in-frame clones, with some not included. V and J calls plus clone size are reproduced from that table; the DNA served to infer D and trimming. Of 140,000 or so clones listed, 75% to 90% are singletons. Germline V gives CDR1 MNHNS, CDR2 SASEGT. This CDR3 has 15 amino acids. J gave up 6 bases and V 4 bases, and 5 bases lay outside the gene matches. This chain links TRBV6-1 with TRBJ2-7, with 14 positions matching TRBD2. The sample was peripheral blood. The TCR originated in a man in his 70s who had recovered from COVID-19. CDR3 DNA sequence: TGTGCCAGCAGTGCCCGACTAGCGGGAGGGGGCGAGCAGTACTTC. Its translation: CASSARLAGGGEQYF.